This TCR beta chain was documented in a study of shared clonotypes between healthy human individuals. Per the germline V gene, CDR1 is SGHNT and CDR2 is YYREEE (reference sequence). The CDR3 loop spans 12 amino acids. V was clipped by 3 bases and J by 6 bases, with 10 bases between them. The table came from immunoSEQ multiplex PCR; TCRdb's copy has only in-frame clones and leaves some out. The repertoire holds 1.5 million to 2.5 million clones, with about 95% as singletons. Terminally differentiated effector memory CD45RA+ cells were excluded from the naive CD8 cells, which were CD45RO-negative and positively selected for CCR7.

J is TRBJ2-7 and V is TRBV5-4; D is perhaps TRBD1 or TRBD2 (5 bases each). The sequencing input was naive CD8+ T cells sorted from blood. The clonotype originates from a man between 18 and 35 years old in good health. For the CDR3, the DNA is TGTGCCAGCAGCTGGGACCGGGGCGAGCAGTACTTC. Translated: CASSWDRGEQYF.